The clone carrying this TCR beta chain was seen a handful of times. TCRdb itself ran the 5' RACE reads through MiXCR, one entry per CDR3 protein. The repertoire holds around 57,000 distinct CDR3 sequences, with around 26% as singletons. J lost 6 bases, V lost 1 base, and 12 bases had no gene match. The CDR3 spans 16 residues. Germline V gene lookup returns CDR1 SGDLS and CDR2 YYNGEE. The sequence was collected from a female donor with breast cancer. Sequencing was carried out using tumor-infiltrating memory CD4+ T cells sorted from the breast tumor. Regarding subset: memory CD4+ T cells, CD4+CD45RO+CD25-. This rearrangement joins TRBV9 to TRBJ1-1; 7 positions agree with TRBD1. CDR3 coding DNA: TGTGCCAGCAGCGTAAGCGGTAGGGGGCAGGGGGCTGAAGCTTTCTTT. Translation gives CASSVSGRGQGAEAFF.